This T cell receptor (beta chain) was sequenced in a study of radiation and T cells in renal cell carcinoma (TCRdb year 2020). About the investigation overall: The samples were drawn from a clinical trial, where primary renal cell carcinomas were treated with 15 Gy of stereotactic body radiation therapy and then removed by nephrectomy 4 weeks afterward. In total, roughly 52 samples, comprising 26 tumors and about 27 peripheral blood samples, were subjected to TCR beta sequencing. A total of approximately 3,800,000 unique CDR3 nucleotide sequences, encoding more than 2 million unique CDR3 amino acid sequences, were found across all 50 or so samples. General conclusions and limits of the study: Tracking of blood repertoire dynamics stopped at about 4 weeks after treatment, with no follow-up past that point. With a single-armed trial design, the study had no way to address how radiation dose or scheduling affects the TCR repertoire. Because pretreatment tumor biopsies were not available, the baseline intratumoral presence of clonotypes could not be determined. Top tumor clonotypes rose in blood from baseline to 2 weeks post-radiation, then contracted by 4 weeks, suggesting transient expansion of tumor-resident clones.

TCR beta libraries were generated from genomic DNA with the immunoSEQ kit, following the manufacturer's recommendations. For library preparation, a first multiplex PCR was performed with proprietary primers, followed by a second PCR in which unique barcodes were added, and bead cleanups were performed after each round. A kit-provided positive control reaction and a negative control reaction were included in every sample batch. The final libraries underwent checking on an Agilent 4200 TapeStation D1000 ScreenTape, volumetric pooling, and quantification by qPCR. An Illumina NextSeq500 fitted with a MidOutput 150-cycle cartridge performed the sequencing, running 156 Read1 cycles and 15 Index1 cycles with the kit's custom primers. The pooled library was loaded at 0.95 to 1 pM with around 20% PhiX control spiked in. The authors' analysis ran thus. Vendor-processed data were analyzed in R, with a clonotype defined as all T cells sharing the same CDR3 nucleotide sequence. In the clone abundance analyses, frequencies were normalized to the 10,000 most abundant clones in each sample. Public T cell clones, which averaged fewer than five per sample, were excluded before analysis. Tumor-enriched clonotypes and baseline blood-enriched clonotypes were defined as those with an abundance difference of at least 32-fold between compartments. A beta-binomial differential abundance model was used to identify clonotypes that expanded or contracted between blood time points. Tumor-blood repertoire similarity was measured with the Baroni-Urbani and Buser coefficient, and group comparisons used two-tailed Wilcoxon tests in R. TCRdb's version of the immuneACCESS table is confined to in-frame rearrangements and falls short of the full clone set. An unresolved V gene accounts for under half of the shortfall where checked; the remainder is of unknown origin. Clonal size and the V and J genes are those of that table, whereas D and trimming came from the DNA. The table for this sample lists some 150,000 clones; roughly 80% of them were counted only once. The top ten clonotypes cover under 30% of the sample.

The time point tag for this specimen amounts to: baseline pretreatment blood. In the paper's terms, the treatment or condition label means: 15 Gy SBRT to primary tumor, nephrectomy 4 weeks later. Serial peripheral blood from radiation-treated patients was sampled at baseline, 2 weeks and 4 weeks after SBRT to track tumor-enriched clonotypes. Every patient's renal cell carcinoma showed clear cell pathology. The QIAamp DNA Blood Mini Kit (Qiagen) was used to prepare genomic DNA for TCR sequencing. The analyses included just those samples that passed every quality control check. With respect to this clone: The antigen it binds to is not known. Base qualities are not at hand, and no much larger clone is one base apart.

A distance of 4 bases separates the germline ends of V and J, which lose 1 base and 0 bases respectively. The CDR3 covers 13 residues, taking in both the cysteine and the phenylalanine. CDR3 DNA only is kept here, 39 bases in frame from base 1. CDR1 and CDR2 are drawn from the germline V gene: SGHRS, YFSETQ. The rearrangement joined TRBV5-1 to TRBJ1-1, with the D gene not clear enough to name. The TCR originated in a woman aged 45-65 years with renal cell carcinoma. The sample here was blood, taken from a patient whose treatment included radiotherapy and nephrectomy. DNA sequence: TGCGCCAGCAGCTTGACAGTGAACACTGAAGCTTTCTTT. This gives the protein CASSLTVNTEAFF.